This T cell receptor beta chain derives from a study of cytomegalovirus exposure and HLA in healthy donors. Study-wide results and caveats: Most TCR beta V segments were productive about 90% or about 30% of the time in an earlier analysis.

Both 60 Vbeta primers and 13 Jbeta primers went into the PCR. TCRdb's copy holds only in-frame clones and misses some; the assay was immunoSEQ multiplex PCR. There are about 140,000 clones in the sample; 70% to 80% occur only once, and roughly 8.8% lies in the top ten. As regards this clone: Antigen specificity is unknown.

Germline values: CDR1 LGHNA, CDR2 YSLEER. The CDR3 contains 16 residues. V shed 0 bases and J shed 1 base, with 9 bases lying between them. What was sequenced was PBMCs. This clonotype was sampled from a woman aged 50 to 60 in good health and CMV-seropositive. The chain links TRBV4-3 to TRBJ2-2; D gene uncertain. The DNA of the CDR3 is TGCGCCAGCAGCCAAGATTCGTCGGGGAACACCGGGGAGCTGTTTTTT. Encoded protein: CASSQDSSGNTGELFF.